This T cell receptor (beta chain) was sequenced during a study of PD-1 blockade in mismatch repair-deficient tumors. TCRs were sequenced from a few patients responding to pembrolizumab. The CDR3 totals 16 residues. Trimming took 2 bases from V and 0 from J, leaving 11 bases between them. The germline gives CDR1 LNHDA, CDR2 SQIVND (reference sequence). The method was immunoSEQ multiplex PCR; TCRdb's version includes in-frame clones alone and lacks a portion of them. The table records about 68,000 clones, 70% to 85% of them present only once. The clonotype was recovered from an adult with mismatch repair-deficient cancer. The chain carries TRBV19 and TRBJ1-5; D gene unclear. The sequencing here drew on peripheral blood, taken 2 weeks after starting pembrolizumab. In DNA form, the CDR3 reads TGTGCCAGTAGTATATTTGAAGATTATAGCAATCAGCCCCAGCATTTT. This gives the protein CASSIFEDYSNQPQHF.